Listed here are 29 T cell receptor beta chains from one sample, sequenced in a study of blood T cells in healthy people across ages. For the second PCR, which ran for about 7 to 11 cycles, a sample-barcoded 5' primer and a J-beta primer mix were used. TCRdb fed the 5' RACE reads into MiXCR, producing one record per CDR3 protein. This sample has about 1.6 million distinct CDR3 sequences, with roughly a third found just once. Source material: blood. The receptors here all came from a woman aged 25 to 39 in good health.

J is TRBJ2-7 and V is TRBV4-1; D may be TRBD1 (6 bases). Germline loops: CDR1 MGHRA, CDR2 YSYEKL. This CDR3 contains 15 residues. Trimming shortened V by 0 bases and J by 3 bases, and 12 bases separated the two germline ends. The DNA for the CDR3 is TGCGCCAGCAGCCAAGATGGGACAACCCACTACGAGCAGTACTTC. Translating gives CASSQDGTTHYEQYF.

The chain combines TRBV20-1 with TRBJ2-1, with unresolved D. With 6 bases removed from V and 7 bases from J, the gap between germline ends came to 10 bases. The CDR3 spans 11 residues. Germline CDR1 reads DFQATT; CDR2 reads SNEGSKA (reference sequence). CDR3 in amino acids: CSAGPTNEQFF. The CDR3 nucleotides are TGCAGTGCAGGACCCACGAATGAGCAGTTCTTC.

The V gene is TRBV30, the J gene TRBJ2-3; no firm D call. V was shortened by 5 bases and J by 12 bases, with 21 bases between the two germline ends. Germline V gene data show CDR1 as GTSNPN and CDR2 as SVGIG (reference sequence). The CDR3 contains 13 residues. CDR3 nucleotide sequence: TGTGCCTGGGAGACCCGAATCACAGATGCACAGTATTTT. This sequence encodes CAWETRITDAQYF.

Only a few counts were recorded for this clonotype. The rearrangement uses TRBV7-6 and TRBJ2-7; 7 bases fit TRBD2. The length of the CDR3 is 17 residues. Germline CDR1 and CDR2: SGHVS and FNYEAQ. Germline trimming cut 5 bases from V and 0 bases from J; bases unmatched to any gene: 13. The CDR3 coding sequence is TGTGCCAGCAGCGACTTTCGAGGAGCTAGCGGCTCCTACGAGCAGTACTTC. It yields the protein CASSDFRGASGSYEQYF.

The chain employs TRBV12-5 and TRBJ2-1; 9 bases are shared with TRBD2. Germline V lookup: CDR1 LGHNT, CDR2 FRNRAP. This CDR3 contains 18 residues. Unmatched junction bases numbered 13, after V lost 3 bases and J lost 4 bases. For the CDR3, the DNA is TGTGCTAGTGGTTTAGACGGACTAGCGAGAAAAACATACAATGAGCAGTTCTTC. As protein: CASGLDGLARKTYNEQFF.

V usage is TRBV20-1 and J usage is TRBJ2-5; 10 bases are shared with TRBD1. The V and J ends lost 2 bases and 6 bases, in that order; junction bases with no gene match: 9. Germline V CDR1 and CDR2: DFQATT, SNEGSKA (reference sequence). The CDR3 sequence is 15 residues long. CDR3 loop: CSARSGTGEVKTQYF. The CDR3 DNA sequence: TGCAGTGCTAGATCCGGGACAGGGGAGGTGAAGACCCAGTACTTC.

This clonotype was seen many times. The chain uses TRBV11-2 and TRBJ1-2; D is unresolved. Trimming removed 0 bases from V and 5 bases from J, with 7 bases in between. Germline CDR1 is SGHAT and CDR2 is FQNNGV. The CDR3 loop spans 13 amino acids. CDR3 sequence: CASSLDGRYGYTF. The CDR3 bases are TGTGCCAGCAGCTTAGACGGCAGATATGGCTACACCTTC. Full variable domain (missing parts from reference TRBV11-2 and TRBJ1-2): EAGVAQSPRYKIIEKRQSVAFWCNPISGHATLYWYQQILGQGPKLLIQFQNNGVVDDSQLPKDRFSAERLKGVDSTLKIQPAKLEDSAVYLCASSLDGRYGYTFGSGTRLTVV.

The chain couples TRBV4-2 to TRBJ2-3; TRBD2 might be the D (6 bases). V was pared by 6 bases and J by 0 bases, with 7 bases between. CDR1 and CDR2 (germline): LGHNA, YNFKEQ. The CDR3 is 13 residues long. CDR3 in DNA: TGTGCCAGCAGGGACTACAGCACAGATACGCAGTATTTT. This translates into CASRDYSTDTQYF.

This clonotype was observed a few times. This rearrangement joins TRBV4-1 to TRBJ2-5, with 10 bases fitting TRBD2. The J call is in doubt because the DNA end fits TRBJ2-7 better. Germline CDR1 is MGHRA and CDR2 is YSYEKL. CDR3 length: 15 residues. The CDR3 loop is CASSQGEREGYEQYF. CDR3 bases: TGCGCCAGCAGCCAAGGGGAGCGGGAGGGCTACGAGCAGTACTTC.

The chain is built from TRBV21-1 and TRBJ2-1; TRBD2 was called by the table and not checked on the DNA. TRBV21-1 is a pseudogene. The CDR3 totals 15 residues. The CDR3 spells CASSSRTSGHNEQFF. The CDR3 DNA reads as TGTGCCAGCAGCTCAAGGACTAGCGGCCACAATGAGCAGTTCTTC.

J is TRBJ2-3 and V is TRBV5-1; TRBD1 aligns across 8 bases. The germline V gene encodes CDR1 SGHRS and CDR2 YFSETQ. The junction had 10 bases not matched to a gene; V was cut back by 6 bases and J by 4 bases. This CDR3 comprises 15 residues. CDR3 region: CASTQDRVSADTQYF. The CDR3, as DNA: TGCGCCAGCACCCAGGACAGGGTATCGGCAGATACGCAGTATTTT.

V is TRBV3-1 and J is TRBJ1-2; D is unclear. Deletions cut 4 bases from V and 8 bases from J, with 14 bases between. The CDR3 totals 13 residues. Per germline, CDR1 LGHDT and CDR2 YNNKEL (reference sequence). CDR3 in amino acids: CASSPDAAGGYTF. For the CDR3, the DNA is TGTGCCAGCAGCCCGGACGCGGCCGGCGGCTACACCTTC.

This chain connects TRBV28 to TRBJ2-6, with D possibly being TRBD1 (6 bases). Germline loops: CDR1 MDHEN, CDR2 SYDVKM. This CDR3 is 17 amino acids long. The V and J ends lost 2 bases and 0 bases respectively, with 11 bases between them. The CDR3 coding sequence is TGTGCCAGCAGTTTAACGACAGGCTACTCTGGGGCCAACGTCCTGACTTTC. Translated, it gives CASSLTTGYSGANVLTF.

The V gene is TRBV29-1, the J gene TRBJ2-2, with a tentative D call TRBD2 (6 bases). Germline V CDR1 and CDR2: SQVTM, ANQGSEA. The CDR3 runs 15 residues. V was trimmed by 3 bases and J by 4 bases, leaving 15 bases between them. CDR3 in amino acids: CSVEAGSAGTGELFF. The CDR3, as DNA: TGCAGCGTTGAGGCGGGGAGCGCCGGCACCGGGGAGCTGTTTTTT.

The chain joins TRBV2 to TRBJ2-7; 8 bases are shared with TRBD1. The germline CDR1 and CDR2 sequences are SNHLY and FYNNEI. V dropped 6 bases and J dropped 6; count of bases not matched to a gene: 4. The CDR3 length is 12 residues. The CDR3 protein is CASRGQVREQYF. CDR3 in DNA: TGTGCCAGCAGGGGACAGGTTCGCGAGCAGTACTTC.

This CDR3 reads CASSQYRSGNTEAFF. The DNA of the CDR3 is TGCGCCAGCAGTCAATACAGGTCCGGGAACACTGAAGCTTTCTTT. The J gene is TRBJ1-1, the V gene TRBV10-2; a possible D gene is TRBD1 (5 bases). CDR3 length: 15 amino acids. Germline V gene sequence: CDR1 WSHSY, CDR2 SAAADI. Trimming removed 5 bases from V and 1 base from J, with 14 bases in between.

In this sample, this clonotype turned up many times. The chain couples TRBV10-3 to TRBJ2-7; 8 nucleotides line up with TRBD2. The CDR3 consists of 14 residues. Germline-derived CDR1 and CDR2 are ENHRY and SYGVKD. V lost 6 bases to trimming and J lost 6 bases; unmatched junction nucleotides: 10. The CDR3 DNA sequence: TGTGCCATCAGGGTTGGGAGCGGGGGTTCCGAGCAGTACTTC. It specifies CAIRVGSGGSEQYF.

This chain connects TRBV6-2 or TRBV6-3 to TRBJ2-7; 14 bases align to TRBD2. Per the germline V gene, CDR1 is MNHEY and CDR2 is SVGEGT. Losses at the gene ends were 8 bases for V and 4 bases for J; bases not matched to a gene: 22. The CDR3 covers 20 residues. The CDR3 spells CASSPKSAGLAGARAYEQYF. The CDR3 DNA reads TGTGCCAGCTCGCCCAAATCGGCGGGACTAGCGGGAGCTAGGGCTTACGAGCAGTACTTC.

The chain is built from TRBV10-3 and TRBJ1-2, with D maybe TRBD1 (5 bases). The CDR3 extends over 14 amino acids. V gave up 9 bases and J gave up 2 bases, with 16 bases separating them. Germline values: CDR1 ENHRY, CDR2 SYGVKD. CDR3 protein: CAIGGGNWNYGYTF. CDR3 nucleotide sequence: TGTGCCATTGGGGGTGGGAACTGGAACTATGGCTACACCTTC.

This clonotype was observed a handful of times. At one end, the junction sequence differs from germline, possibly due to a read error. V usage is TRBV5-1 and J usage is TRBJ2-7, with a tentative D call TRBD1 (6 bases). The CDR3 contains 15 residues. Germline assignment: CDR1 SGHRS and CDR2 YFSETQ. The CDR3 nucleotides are TGCGCCAGCAGCTTTTCTTCACAGGGAACCTATGAGCAGTACTTC. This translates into CASSFSSQGTYEQYF. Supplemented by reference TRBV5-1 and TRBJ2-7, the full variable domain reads KAGVTQTPRYLIKTRGQQVTLSCSPISGHRSVSWYQQTPGQGLQFLFEYFSETQRNKGNFPGRFSGRQFSNSRSEMNVSTLELGDSALYLCASSFSSQGTYEQYFGPGTRLTVT.

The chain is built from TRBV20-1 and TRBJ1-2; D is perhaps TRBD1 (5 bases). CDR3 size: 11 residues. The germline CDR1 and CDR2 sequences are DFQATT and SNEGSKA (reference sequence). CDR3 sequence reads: CRAFRDDGYTF. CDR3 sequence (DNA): TGCAGGGCTTTCCGGGACGATGGCTACACCTTC.

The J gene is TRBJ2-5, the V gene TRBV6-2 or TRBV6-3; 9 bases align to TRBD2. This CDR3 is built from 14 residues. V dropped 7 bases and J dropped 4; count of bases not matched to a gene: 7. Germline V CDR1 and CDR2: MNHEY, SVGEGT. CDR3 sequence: CASIAAGGRETQYF. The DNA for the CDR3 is TGTGCCAGCATTGCAGCGGGGGGACGAGAGACCCAGTACTTC.

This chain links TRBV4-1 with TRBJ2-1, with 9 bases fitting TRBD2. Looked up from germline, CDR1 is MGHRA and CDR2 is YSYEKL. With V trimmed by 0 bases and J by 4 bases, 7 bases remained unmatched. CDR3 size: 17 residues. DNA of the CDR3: TGCGCCAGCAGCCAAGACGTCGCTAGCGGGATATACAATGAGCAGTTCTTC. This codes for CASSQDVASGIYNEQFF.

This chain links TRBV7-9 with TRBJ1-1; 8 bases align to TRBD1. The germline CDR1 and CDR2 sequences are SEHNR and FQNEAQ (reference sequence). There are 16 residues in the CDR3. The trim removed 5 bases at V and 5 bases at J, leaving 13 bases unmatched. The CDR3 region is CASSRGAGGKGTEAFF. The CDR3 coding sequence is TGTGCCAGCAGCCGCGGGGCAGGGGGCAAAGGGACTGAAGCTTTCTTT.

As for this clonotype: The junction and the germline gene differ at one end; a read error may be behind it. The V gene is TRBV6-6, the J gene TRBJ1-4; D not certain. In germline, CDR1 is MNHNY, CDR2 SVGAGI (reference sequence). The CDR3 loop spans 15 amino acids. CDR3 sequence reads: CASSYSSGDNEKLFF. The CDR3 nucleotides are TGTGCCAGTAGTTACTCATCCGGGGATAATGAAAAACTGTTTTTT.

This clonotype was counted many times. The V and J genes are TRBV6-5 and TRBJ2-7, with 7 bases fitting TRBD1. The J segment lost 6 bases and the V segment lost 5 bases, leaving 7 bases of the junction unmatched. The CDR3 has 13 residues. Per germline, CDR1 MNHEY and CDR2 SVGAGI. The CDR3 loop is CASSTLGQAEQYF. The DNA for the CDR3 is TGTGCCAGCAGTACACTCGGACAGGCCGAGCAGTACTTC.

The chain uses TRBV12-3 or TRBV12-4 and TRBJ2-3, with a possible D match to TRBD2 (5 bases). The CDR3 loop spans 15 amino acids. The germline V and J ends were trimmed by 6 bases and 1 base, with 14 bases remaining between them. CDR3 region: CASSSVGSGTDTQYF. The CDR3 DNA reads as TGTGCCAGCAGCAGCGTAGGGAGTGGCACAGATACGCAGTATTTT.

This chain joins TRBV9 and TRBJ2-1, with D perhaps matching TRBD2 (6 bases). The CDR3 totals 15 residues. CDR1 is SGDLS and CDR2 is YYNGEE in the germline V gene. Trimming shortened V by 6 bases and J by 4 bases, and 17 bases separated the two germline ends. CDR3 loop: CASNAGLAPYNEQFF. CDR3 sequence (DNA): TGTGCCAGCAACGCGGGGCTAGCTCCTTACAATGAGCAGTTCTTC. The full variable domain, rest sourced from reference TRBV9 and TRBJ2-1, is DSGVTQTPKHLITATGQRVTLRCSPRSGDLSVYWYQQSLDQGLQFLIQYYNGEERAKGNILERFSAQQFPDLHSELNLSSLELGDSALYFCASNAGLAPYNEQFFGPGTRLTVL.

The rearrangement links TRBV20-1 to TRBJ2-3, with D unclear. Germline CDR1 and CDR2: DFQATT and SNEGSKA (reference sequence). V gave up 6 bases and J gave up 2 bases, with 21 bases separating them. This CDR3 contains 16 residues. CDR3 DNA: TGCAGTGCGGTGGCGCCGTGGCCAAAGGACACAGATACGCAGTATTTT. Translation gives CSAVAPWPKDTDTQYF.